This T cell receptor (beta chain) is from a study of OX40 agonist ivuxolimab in advanced cancers. Some clones are missing from TCRdb's copy, which holds only in-frame ones; the method was immunoSEQ multiplex PCR. Here the sample spans about 61,000 clones, less than 90% being singletons. The TCR comes from an adult with an advanced solid tumor such as melanoma, head and neck, liver or kidney cancer. The material was CD4+ or CD8+ T cells sorted from blood, obtained in a trial of the OX40 agonist ivuxolimab.

This CDR3 is CASSVREETQYF. The CDR3 region has the DNA TGTGCCAGCAGCGTTAGGGAGGAGACCCAGTACTTC. The V call is TRBV9, the J call TRBJ2-5, with a tentative D call TRBD2 (5 bases). The CDR3 length is 12 residues. The ends were cut back, 2 bases at V and 5 bases at J, with 7 bases in the middle. Germline loops: CDR1 SGDLS, CDR2 YYNGEE.